This T cell receptor (beta chain) was captured in a study of blood T cell repertoires in COVID-19 (dated by TCRdb to about 2020). Concerning the study at large: Recovered participants in ImmuneRACE Cohort 3 were defined as having two consecutive negative NP/OP PCR tests, clearance from a healthcare professional, or resolution of symptoms. Collaborator samples came from the United States, Italy and Spain and covered acute and convalescent phases of COVID-19. The prospective study material was composed of cDNA or gDNA derived from T cells, B-cell-depleted T cells, or PBMCs. Subjects who had been exposed to COVID-19, were actively infected with it, or had recovered from it provided the deeply sampled blood TCRbeta repertoires that made up the dataset. The repertoires were made available in a free public database intended to serve as a resource for research on the immune response to SARS-CoV-2. Samples were obtained from the ongoing ImmuneRACE study (first 160 participants) and from over 1,000 subjects provided by 6 global collaborators. The sample metadata nearly always contained a de-identified subject ID, COVID-19 status, age in years and sex. Where available, HLA class I and class II types were obtained from metadata supplied by the sample provider rather than from assay-based typing. Results and caveats for the whole study, not just this receptor: The quantity of clinical and demographic metadata differed by source and by participant and was supplied without curation.

Note on this clone: No antigen is known for it. Per-base qualities were not stored, and no clone one base away is much larger.

The CDR3 contains 14 residues, cysteine and phenylalanine counted. The CDR3 DNA has 42 bases and is translated from base 1. Ends trimmed: V by 5 bases, J by 5 bases; bases unmatched to a gene: 9. Via the germline V gene, CDR1 is MDHEN and CDR2 SYDVKM. TCRbeta CDR3 regions were amplified from genomic DNA using the immunoSEQ Assay, a bias-controlled multiplex PCR. Per the original workflow: Within the assay, amplification of reference gene primers was used to estimate how many nucleated cells each sample contained. To quantify the absolute abundance of each unique TCRbeta CDR3 rearrangement, sequence reads were collapsed and filtered. For each sample, productive Simpson clonality was calculated as the square root of Simpson's diversity index over productive rearrangements. In its TCRdb copy, this immuneACCESS table keeps in-frame sequences only and misses some clones. Where compared with another copy, unresolved V genes explain less than half of these, and the others have no known cause. Clone size and V and J calls were adopted from that table, with D and trimming inferred from the DNA. The sample profile shows 250,000 to 300,000 clones; 88% of them were found once. Jointly, the top ten make up 2% to 2.5% of the sample.

Enrolling through a virtual design, the prospective study's participants ranged in age from roughly 18 to 100 years and lived across about two dozen United States geographic areas. In the prospective study, participants were assigned to cohorts based on the clinical history participants reported in a screening survey and a study questionnaire. Each participant in the prospective study had whole blood, serum and a nasopharyngeal or oropharyngeal swab collected by mobile phlebotomists. Participants in the prospective study had the option to provide additional blood draws and questionnaires over a roughly two-month period. Before DNA extraction, blood samples from the prospective study were shipped at room temperature or frozen.

This TCR was sampled from a woman between 55 and 75 years old in a cohort exposed to, infected with or recovered from COVID-19 (not recorded which). Sequencing was done on a sample of PBMCs or T cells enriched from blood (not recorded which). The rearranged segments are TRBV28 and TRBJ2-7; 7 bases in the junction line up with TRBD1. DNA sequence: TGTGCCAGCAGTACGCCCGACAGGGCCCACGAGCAGTACTTC. It specifies CASSTPDRAHEQYF.